This T cell receptor beta chain originates from a study of blood T cell repertoires in COVID-19. TCRdb's copy holds only in-frame clones and misses some; the assay was immunoSEQ multiplex PCR. The data hold 150,000 to 200,000 clones, with 84% observed a single time. This CDR3 contains 13 residues. Germline V CDR1 and CDR2: SGHRS, YFSETQ. Trimming cost V 9 bases and J 2 bases, with 14 bases left between them. The receptor's source is a woman younger than 45 who had been exposed to COVID-19. Sequenced sample: PBMCs or T cells enriched from blood (not recorded which). The chain is built from TRBV5-1 and TRBJ1-2, with D possibly being TRBD1 (6 bases). DNA of the CDR3: TGCGCCACCTCGTTACAGGGAAACTATGGCTACACCTTC. Its protein is CATSLQGNYGYTF. Based on the CDR3 plus reference TRBV5-1 and TRBJ1-2, the full variable domain is KAGVTQTPRYLIKTRGQQVTLSCSPISGHRSVSWYQQTPGQGLQFLFEYFSETQRNKGNFPGRFSGRQFSNSRSEMNVSTLELGDSALYLCATSLQGNYGYTFGSGTRLTVV.